This T cell receptor (beta chain) was identified in a study of blood T cell repertoires in COVID-19. About the research overall: The samples span acute and convalescent COVID-19 from the United States, Italy and Spain. T cells, B-cell-depleted T cells, or PBMCs provided the cDNA or gDNA that served as material.

This clone was detected once. Unmatched junction bases numbered 10, after V lost 6 bases and J lost 6 bases. Germline V CDR1 and CDR2: LNHDA, SQIVND (reference sequence). The CDR3 has 15 amino acids. In the authors' workflow: Reference gene primer amplification gave nucleated cell count estimates. The assay was immunoSEQ multiplex PCR, and TCRdb's table has in-frame clones only and misses some. The D gene and trimming were derived from the DNA, and the V and J assignments and clone size from that table. The sample records under 200,000 clones, about 90% being singletons. The rearrangement joins TRBV19 to TRBJ2-1; 8 positions match TRBD2. The origin of this receptor is a man between 60 and 70 years old with active or convalescent COVID-19. The sequencing input was peripheral blood. CDR3 coding DNA: TGTGCCAGTAGGGTCGGGGGGGCCGGAGGCAATGAGCAGTTCTTC. Translated: CASRVGGAGGNEQFF.